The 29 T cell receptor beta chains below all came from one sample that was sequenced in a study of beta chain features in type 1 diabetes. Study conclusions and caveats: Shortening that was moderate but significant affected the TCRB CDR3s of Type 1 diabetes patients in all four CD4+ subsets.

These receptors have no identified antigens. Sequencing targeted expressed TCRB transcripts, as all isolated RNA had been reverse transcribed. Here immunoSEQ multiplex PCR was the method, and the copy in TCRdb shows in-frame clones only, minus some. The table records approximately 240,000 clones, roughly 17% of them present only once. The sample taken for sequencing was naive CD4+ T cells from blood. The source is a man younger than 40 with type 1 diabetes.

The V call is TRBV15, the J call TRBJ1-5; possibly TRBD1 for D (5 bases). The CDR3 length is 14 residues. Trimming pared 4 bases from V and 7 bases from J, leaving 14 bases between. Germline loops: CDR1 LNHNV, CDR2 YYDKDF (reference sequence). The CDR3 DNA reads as TGTGCCACCAGCATAGACGGGGGTTGGCAGCCCCAGCATTTT. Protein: CATSIDGGWQPQHF.

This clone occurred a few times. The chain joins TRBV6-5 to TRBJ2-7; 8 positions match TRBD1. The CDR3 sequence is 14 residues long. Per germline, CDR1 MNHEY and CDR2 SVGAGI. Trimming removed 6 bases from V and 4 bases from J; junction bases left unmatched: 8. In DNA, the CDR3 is TGTGCCAGCAGCCACCTTCGACAGGGGTACGAGCAGTACTTC. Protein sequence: CASSHLRQGYEQYF.

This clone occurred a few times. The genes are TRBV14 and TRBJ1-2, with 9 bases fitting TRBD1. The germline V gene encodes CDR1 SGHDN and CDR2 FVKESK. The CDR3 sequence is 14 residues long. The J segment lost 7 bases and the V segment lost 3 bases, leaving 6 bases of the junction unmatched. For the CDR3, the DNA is TGTGCCAGCAGCCACTCCCGGGACAGGGTTGGCTACACCTTC. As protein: CASSHSRDRVGYTF.

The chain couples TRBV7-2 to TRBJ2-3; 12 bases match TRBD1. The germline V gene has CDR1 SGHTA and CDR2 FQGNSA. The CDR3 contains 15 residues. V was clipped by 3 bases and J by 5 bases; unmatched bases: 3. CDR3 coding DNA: TGTGCCAGCAGCTTGGGACAGGGGGCGAGAGATACGCAGTATTTT. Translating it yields CASSLGQGARDTQYF. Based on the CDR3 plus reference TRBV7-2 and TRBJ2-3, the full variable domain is GAGVSQSPSNKVTEKGKDVELRCDPISGHTALYWYRQSLGQGLEFLIYFQGNSAPDKSGLPSDRFSAERTGGSVSTLTIQRTQQEDSAVYLCASSLGQGARDTQYFGPGTRLTVL.

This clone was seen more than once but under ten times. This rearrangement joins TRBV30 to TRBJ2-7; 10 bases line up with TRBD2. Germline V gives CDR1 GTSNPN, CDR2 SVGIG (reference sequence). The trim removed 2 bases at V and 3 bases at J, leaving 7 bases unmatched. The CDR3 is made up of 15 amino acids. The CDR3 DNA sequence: TGTGCCTGGAGTCGGACTAGCGGTCCATTCTACGAGCAGTACTTC. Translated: CAWSRTSGPFYEQYF.

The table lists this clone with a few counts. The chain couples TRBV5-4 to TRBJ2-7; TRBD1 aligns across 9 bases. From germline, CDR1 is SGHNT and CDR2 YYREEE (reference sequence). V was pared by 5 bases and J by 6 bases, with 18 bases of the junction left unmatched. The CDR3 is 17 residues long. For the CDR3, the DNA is TGTGCCAGCAGTCCTCGCCCGGTTGGACAGGGGAAAAGCGAGCAGTACTTC. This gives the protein CASSPRPVGQGKSEQYF.

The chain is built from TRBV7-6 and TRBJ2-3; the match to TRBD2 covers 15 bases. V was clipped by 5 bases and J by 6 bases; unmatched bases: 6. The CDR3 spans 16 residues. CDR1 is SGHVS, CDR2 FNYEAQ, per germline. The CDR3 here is CASSPGLAGGPDTQYF. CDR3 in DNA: TGTGCCAGCAGCCCCGGACTAGCGGGAGGGCCGGATACGCAGTATTTT.

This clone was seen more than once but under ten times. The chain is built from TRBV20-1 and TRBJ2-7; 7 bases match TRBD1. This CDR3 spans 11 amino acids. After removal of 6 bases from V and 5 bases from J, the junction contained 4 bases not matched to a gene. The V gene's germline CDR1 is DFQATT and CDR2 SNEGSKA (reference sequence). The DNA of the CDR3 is TGCAGTGCCTCACAGGGGAACGAGCAGTACTTC. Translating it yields CSASQGNEQYF.

CDR3 coding DNA: TGCGCCAGCAGCCAAGATCCGGGTCGGACAGATACGCAGTATTTT. Residues: CASSQDPGRTDTQYF. The chain has TRBV4-3 and TRBJ2-3; no clear D gene. Trimming removed 0 bases from V and 3 bases from J, with 10 bases in between. This CDR3 spans 15 amino acids. Germline V gene lookup returns CDR1 LGHNA and CDR2 YSLEER.

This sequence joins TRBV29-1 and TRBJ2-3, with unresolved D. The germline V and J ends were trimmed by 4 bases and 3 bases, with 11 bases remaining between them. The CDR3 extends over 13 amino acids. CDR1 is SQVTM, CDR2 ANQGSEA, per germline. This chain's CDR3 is CSVAGQITDTQYF. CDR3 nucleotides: TGCAGCGTTGCTGGGCAGATAACAGATACGCAGTATTTT.

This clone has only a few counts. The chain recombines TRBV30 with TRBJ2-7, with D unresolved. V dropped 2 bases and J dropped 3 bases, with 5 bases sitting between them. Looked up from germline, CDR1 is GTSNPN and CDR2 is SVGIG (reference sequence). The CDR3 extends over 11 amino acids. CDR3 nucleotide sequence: TGTGCCTGGAGTAGGGTCTACGAGCAGTACTTC. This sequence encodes CAWSRVYEQYF.

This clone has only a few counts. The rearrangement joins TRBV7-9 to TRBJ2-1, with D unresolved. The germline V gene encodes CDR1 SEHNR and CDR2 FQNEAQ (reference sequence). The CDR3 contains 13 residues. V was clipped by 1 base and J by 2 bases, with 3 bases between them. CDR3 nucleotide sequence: TGTGCCAGCAGCTTAGTGACCTACAATGAGCAGTTCTTC. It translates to CASSLVTYNEQFF.

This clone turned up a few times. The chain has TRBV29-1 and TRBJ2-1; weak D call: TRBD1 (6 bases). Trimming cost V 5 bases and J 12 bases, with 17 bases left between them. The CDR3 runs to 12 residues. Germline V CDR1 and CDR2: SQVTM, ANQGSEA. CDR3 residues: CSVSLTGQGQFF. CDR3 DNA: TGCAGCGTTTCACTCACAGGGCAGGGGCAGTTCTTC.

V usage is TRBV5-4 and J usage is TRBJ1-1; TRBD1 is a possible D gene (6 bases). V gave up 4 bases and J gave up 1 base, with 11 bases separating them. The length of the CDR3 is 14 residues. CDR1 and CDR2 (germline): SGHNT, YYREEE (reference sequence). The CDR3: CASSTWTANTEAFF. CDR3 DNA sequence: TGTGCCAGCAGCACCTGGACAGCGAACACTGAAGCTTTCTTT. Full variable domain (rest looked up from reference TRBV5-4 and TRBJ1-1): ETGVTQSPTHLIKTRGQQVTLRCSSQSGHNTVSWYQQALGQGPQFIFQYYREEENGRGNFPPRFSGLQFPNYSSELNVNALELDDSALYLCASSTWTANTEAFFGQGTRLTVV.

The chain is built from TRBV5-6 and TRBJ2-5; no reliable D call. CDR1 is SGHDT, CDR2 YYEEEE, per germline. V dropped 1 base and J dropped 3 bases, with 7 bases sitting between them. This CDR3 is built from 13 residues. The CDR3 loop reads CASSLSLEETQYF. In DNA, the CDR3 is TGTGCCAGCAGCTTGTCGCTTGAAGAGACCCAGTACTTC.

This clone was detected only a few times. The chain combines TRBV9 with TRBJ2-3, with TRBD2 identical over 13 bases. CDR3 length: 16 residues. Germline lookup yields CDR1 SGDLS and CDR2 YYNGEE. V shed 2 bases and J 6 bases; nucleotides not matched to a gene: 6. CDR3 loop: CASSVTGTSGMDTQYF. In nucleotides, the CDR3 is TGTGCCAGCAGCGTGACCGGGACTAGCGGGATGGATACGCAGTATTTT.

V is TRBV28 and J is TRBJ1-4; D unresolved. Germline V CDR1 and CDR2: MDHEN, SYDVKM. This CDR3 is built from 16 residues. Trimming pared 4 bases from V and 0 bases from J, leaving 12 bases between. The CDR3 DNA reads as TGTGCCAGCAGTTCCTCCGCCTTCGCAACTAATGAAAAACTGTTTTTT. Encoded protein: CASSSSAFATNEKLFF.

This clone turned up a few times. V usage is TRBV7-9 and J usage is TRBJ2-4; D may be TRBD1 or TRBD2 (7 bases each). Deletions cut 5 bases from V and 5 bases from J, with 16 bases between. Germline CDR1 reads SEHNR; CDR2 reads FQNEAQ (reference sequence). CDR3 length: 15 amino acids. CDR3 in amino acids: CASSLSGTAQNIQYF. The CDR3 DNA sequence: TGTGCCAGCAGCCTGAGCGGGACAGCACAAAACATTCAGTACTTC. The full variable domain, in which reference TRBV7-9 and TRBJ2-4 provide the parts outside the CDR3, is DTGVSQNPRHKITKRGQNVTFRCDPISEHNRLYWYRQTLGQGPEFLTYFQNEAQLEKSRLLSDRFSAERPKGSFSTLEIQRTEQGDSAMYLCASSLSGTAQNIQYFGAGTRLSVL.

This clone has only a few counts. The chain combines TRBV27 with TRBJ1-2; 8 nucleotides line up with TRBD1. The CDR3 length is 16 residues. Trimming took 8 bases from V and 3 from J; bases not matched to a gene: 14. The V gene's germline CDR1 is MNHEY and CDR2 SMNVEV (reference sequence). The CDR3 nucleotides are TGTGCCAGCCGCTCCAGCCCAGGGGGCGGCGACTATGGCTACACCTTC. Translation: CASRSSPGGGDYGYTF.

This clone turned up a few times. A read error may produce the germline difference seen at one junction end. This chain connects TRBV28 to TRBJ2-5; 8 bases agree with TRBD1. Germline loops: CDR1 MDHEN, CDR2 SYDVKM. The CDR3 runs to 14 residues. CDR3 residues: CASSLWTGPETQYF. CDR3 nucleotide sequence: TGTGCCAGCAGTCTATGGACAGGGCCAGAGACCCAGTACTTC.

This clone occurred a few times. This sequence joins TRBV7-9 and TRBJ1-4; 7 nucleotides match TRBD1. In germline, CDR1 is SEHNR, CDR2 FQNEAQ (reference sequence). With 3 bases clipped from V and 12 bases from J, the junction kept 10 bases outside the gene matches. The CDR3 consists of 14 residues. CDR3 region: CASSLKTGVVELFF. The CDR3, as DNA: TGTGCCAGCAGCTTGAAAACAGGGGTTGTAGAACTGTTTTTT.

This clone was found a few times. In DNA, the CDR3 is TGCAGCGTTCGGACAGAAAAAAAGAACACTGAAGCTTTCTTT. Protein product: CSVRTEKKNTEAFF. The chain joins TRBV29-1 to TRBJ1-1, with D possibly being TRBD1 (6 bases). The V gene lost 5 bases and the J gene lost 1 base, with 14 bases spanning the gap. CDR3 length: 14 residues. Germline loops: CDR1 SQVTM, CDR2 ANQGSEA.

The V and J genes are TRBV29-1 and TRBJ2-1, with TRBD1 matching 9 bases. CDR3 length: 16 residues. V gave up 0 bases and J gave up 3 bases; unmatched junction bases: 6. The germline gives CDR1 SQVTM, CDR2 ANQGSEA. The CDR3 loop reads CSVEERTGVNYNEQFF. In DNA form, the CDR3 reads TGCAGCGTTGAAGAAAGGACAGGGGTTAACTACAATGAGCAGTTCTTC.

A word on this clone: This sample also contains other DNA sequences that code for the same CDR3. CDR3 loop: CSVGGTGELFF. In nucleotides, the CDR3 is TGCAGCGTTGGAGGGACCGGGGAGCTGTTTTTT. The V call is TRBV29-1, the J call TRBJ2-2, with a tentative D call TRBD2 (5 bases). Trimming shortened V by 4 bases and J by 5 bases, and 5 bases separated the two germline ends. The CDR3 totals 11 residues. Per the germline V gene, CDR1 is SQVTM and CDR2 is ANQGSEA.

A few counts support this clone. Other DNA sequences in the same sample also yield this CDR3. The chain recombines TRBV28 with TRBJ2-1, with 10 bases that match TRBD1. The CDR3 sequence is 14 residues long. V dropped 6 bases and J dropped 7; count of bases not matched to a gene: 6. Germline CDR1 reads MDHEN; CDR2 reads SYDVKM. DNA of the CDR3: TGTGCCAGCAGGAGGACAGGGGGAAGAAATGAGCAGTTCTTC. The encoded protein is CASRRTGGRNEQFF. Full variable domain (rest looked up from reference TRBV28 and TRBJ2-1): DVKVTQSSRYLVKRTGEKVFLECVQDMDHENMFWYRQDPGLGLRLIYFSYDVKMKEKGDIPEGYSVSREKKERFSLILESASTNQTSMYLCASRRTGGRNEQFFGPGTRLTVL.

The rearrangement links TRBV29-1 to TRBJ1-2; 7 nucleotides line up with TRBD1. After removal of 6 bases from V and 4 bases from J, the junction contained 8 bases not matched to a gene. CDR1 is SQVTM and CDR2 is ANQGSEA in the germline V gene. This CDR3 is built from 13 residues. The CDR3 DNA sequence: TGCAGCGTGGGACGCCGGGACAGCTATGGCTACACCTTC. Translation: CSVGRRDSYGYTF.

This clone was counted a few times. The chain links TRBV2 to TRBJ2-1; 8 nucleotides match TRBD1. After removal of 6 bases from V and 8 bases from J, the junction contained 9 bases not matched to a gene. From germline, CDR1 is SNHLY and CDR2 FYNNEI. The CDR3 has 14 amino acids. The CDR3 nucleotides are TGTGCCAGCAGCGGACAGGGTCGAATCGATGAGCAGTTCTTC. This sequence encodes CASSGQGRIDEQFF.

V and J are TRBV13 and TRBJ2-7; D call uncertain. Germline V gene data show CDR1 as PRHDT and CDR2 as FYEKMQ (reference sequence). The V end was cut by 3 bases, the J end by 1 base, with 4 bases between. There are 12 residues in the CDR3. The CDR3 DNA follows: TGTGCCAGCAGCTTCCGTTCCTACGAGCAGTACTTC. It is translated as CASSFRSYEQYF.

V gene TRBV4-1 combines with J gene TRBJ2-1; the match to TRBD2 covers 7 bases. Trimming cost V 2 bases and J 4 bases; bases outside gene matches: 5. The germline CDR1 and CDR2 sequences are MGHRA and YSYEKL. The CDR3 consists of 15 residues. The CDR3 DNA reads TGCGCCAGCAGCCAAATGTCTAGCGGTTACAATGAGCAGTTCTTC. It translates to CASSQMSSGYNEQFF.